Detailed here is one TCR beta chain. What it recognizes is unknown. 13 Jbeta primers and 60 Vbeta primers were used for the PCR. Original analysis: Approximately 11 million shared chains were among around 80 million unique TCR beta chains counted in a later analysis. Sequencing used immunoSEQ multiplex PCR; TCRdb keeps in-frame clones, though not all of them. For V, J and clone size, that table is used; D and trimming come from the DNA. The sample carries about 200,000 clones, approximately 80% recorded once. This entry comes from a study of cytomegalovirus exposure and HLA in healthy donors. On the study more broadly: One earlier analysis, a look at roughly 170 million T cells, found 117 million unique TCR beta sequences. Membership in the Caucasian-associated ancestry cluster was found for 81% of roughly 400 genotyped donors. Study-wide results and limits: Later analysis suggested most CMV-associated TCR beta chains were HLA-restricted.

V was clipped by 0 bases and J by 3 bases, with 8 bases between them. Per the germline V gene, CDR1 is WSHSY and CDR2 is SAAADI. The CDR3 has 14 residues. This receptor was identified in a woman aged 25 to 39 in good health and CMV-seronegative. Specimen: PBMCs. The chain links TRBV10-2 to TRBJ1-2; D uncertain. CDR3 amino acids: CASSESRGYYGYTF. As DNA, the CDR3 is TGCGCCAGCAGTGAGTCCCGGGGTTACTATGGCTACACCTTC.